Described below is a single T cell receptor beta chain sequence and its context. The germline V gene encodes CDR1 LGHNT and CDR2 FRNRAP. This CDR3 has 13 residues. The V end lost 6 bases, the J end lost 1 base, and 9 bases lay between the germline ends. This specimen comes from a study of blood T cell repertoires in COVID-19. Turning to the study itself: Whether acute or convalescent, the COVID-19 samples came from the United States, Italy and Spain. PBMCs, B-cell-depleted T cells, or T cells were the source of the cDNA or gDNA that made up the material.

Original analysis: Amplification of reference gene primers was used by the study to estimate nucleated cell counts. Method: immunoSEQ multiplex PCR; TCRdb's copy keeps in-frame clones and lacks some. V and J calls and clone size follow that table, whereas D and trimming were derived from the DNA. The table records about 69,000 clones, 90% of them present only once. Sequencing input: peripheral blood. The V call is TRBV12-5, the J call TRBJ1-1, with D possibly being TRBD1 (5 bases). The TCR originated in a woman aged 18 to 35 with acute or convalescent COVID-19. The CDR3 here is CASGNRRNTEAFF. The CDR3 DNA is TGTGCTAGTGGCAACAGGAGGAACACTGAAGCTTTCTTT.